Given below is one T cell receptor beta chain in context. Measured with immunoSEQ multiplex PCR; TCRdb has only the in-frame clones, and not every one. Of 200,000 or so clones listed, approximately 84% are singletons. This specimen comes from a study of blood T cell repertoires in COVID-19. Germline-derived CDR1 and CDR2 are MNHEY and SMNVEV (reference sequence). The CDR3 consists of 16 residues. Trimming took off 5 bases at V and 7 bases at J, with 18 bases between the two ends. The clonotype comes from a man aged 60-69 years who had recovered from COVID-19. Sample: PBMCs or T cells enriched from blood (not recorded which). The rearrangement uses TRBV27 and TRBJ1-6, with D perhaps matching TRBD1 (6 bases). This chain's CDR3 is CASSPPRVRGNSPLHF. The DNA for the CDR3 is TGTGCCAGCAGTCCCCCCCGAGTCAGGGGCAATTCACCCCTCCACTTT.